The 6 T cell receptor beta chains below were found in one sample sequenced in a study of T cell responses to AZD1222 COVID-19 vaccine. TCRdb keeps only in-frame clones here, not all; method: immunoSEQ multiplex PCR. Found here are more than 85,000 clones, around 90% of them singletons; the top ten hold about 13%. The sequencing used peripheral blood, collected on day 0 of MenACWY control vaccination. These receptors all stem from an adult in good health.

The rearrangement uses TRBV29-1 and TRBJ1-2; 9 bases map to TRBD1. The V gene end was trimmed by 3 bases and the J gene end by 5 bases; junction bases not matched to a gene: 4. The CDR3 runs 13 residues. Germline CDR1 is SQVTM and CDR2 is ANQGSEA. The CDR3 sequence is CSVDAGQGYGYTF. The CDR3 DNA follows: TGCAGCGTTGATGCGGGACAGGGTTATGGCTACACCTTC.

This chain links TRBV21-1 with TRBJ1-6. TRBV21-1 constitutes a pseudogene. The CDR3 runs 16 residues. As DNA, the CDR3 is TGTGCCAGCAGCACCGGACTTTATAGGACACATTCACCCCTCCACTTT. Its translation: CASSTGLYRTHSPLHF.

This clone was seen just once. The gene calls are TRBV19 and TRBJ2-1; D gene uncertain. The CDR3 totals 15 residues. CDR1 and CDR2 (germline): LNHDA, SQIVND (reference sequence). Trimming pared 3 bases from V and 7 bases from J, leaving 16 bases between. The CDR3 spells CASSITPKNWNEQFF. DNA for the CDR3: TGTGCCAGTAGTATTACGCCTAAGAACTGGAATGAGCAGTTCTTC.

The J gene is TRBJ1-5, the V gene TRBV12-3 or TRBV12-4, with D maybe TRBD1 (6 bases). Trimming pared 5 bases from V and 5 bases from J, leaving 10 bases between. The CDR3 is made up of 13 amino acids. The CDR3 loop is CASSPDSHQPQHF. The CDR3, as DNA: TGTGCCAGCAGTCCGGACAGCCATCAGCCCCAGCATTTT.

This chain uses TRBV28 with TRBJ1-1; a possible D gene is TRBD1 (5 bases). Trimming pared 7 bases from V and 4 bases from J, leaving 16 bases between. This CDR3 is 14 amino acids long. CDR1 and CDR2 from the germline V gene are MDHEN and SYDVKM. The CDR3 nucleotides read TGTGCCAGCACCCCAGGGTCGTGGAGCACTGAAGCTTTCTTT. It specifies CASTPGSWSTEAFF.

J is TRBJ2-5 and V is TRBV4-2, with D possibly TRBD1 on 5 matching bases. The CDR3 runs 15 residues. Germline CDR1 and CDR2: LGHNA and YNFKEQ. Trimming shortened V by 1 base and J by 4 bases, and 13 bases separated the two germline ends. As DNA, the CDR3 is TGTGCCAGCAGCCAAGGTTGGTCAGGGCGAGAGACCCAGTACTTC. Translating it yields CASSQGWSGRETQYF.